The present T cell receptor beta chain was sequenced within a study of OX40 agonist ivuxolimab in advanced cancers. Method: immunoSEQ multiplex PCR; TCRdb's copy keeps in-frame clones and lacks some. The sample consists of 37,000 or so clones, approximately 85% of them appearing once. The table lists this clone with a few counts. The trim removed 3 bases at V and 1 base at J, leaving 12 bases unmatched. The CDR3 runs to 18 residues. The germline V gene encodes CDR1 LGHNT and CDR2 FRNRAP. Specimen: CD4+ or CD8+ T cells sorted from blood, collected in a trial of the OX40 agonist ivuxolimab. V usage is TRBV12-5 and J usage is TRBJ1-3; 7 bases are shared with TRBD1. The sequence came from an adult with an advanced solid tumor such as melanoma, head and neck, liver or kidney cancer. The CDR3: CASGFAVWQGGSGNTIYF. The CDR3 bases are TGTGCTAGTGGTTTCGCGGTTTGGCAGGGGGGTTCTGGAAACACCATATATTTT. Full variable domain (remainder filled in from reference TRBV12-5 and TRBJ1-3): DARVTQTPRHKVTEMGQEVTMRCQPILGHNTVFWYRQTMMQGLELLAYFRNRAPLDDSGMPKDRFSAEMPDATLATLKIQPSEPRDSAVYFCASGFAVWQGGSGNTIYFGEGSWLTVV.